Here is one T cell receptor (beta chain) with its context. The V end was cut by 6 bases, the J end by 7 bases, with 12 bases between. This CDR3 is 13 amino acids long. Germline V gene lookup returns CDR1 MNHEY and CDR2 SVGAGI. This entry comes from a study of cytomegalovirus exposure and HLA in healthy donors. A multiplex PCR was run with 60 Vbeta primers and 13 Jbeta primers. The data were produced by immunoSEQ multiplex PCR, yet TCRdb's version contains in-frame clones alone and is incomplete. The sample includes fewer than 130,000 clones, about 68% of them seen just once. Sequenced: PBMCs. The rearrangement links TRBV6-5 to TRBJ1-4; TRBD1 is a possible D gene (6 bases). The sequence came from a man aged 25-45 years in good health and CMV-seropositive. CDR3 DNA: TGTGCCAGCAGGGCAGGGGCGGTTGAAAAACTGTTTTTT. It is translated as CASRAGAVEKLFF.